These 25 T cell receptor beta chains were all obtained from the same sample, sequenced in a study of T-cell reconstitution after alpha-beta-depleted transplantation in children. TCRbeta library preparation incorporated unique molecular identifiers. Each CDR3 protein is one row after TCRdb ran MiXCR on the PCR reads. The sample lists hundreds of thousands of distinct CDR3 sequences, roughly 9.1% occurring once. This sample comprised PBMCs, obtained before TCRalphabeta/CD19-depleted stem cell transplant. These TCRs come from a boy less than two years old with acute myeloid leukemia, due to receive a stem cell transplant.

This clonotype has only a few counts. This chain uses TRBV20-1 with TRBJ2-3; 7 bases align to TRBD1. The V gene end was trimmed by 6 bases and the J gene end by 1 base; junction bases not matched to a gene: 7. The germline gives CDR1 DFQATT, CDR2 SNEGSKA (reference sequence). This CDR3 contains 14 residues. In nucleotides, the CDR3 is TGCAGTGCAGTATCAGGGACAGGCACAGATACGCAGTATTTT. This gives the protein CSAVSGTGTDTQYF.

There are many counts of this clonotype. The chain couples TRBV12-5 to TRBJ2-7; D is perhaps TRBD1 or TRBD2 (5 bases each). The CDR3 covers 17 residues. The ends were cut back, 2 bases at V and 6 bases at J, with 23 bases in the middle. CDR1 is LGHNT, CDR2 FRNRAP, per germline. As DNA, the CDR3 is TGTGCTAGTGGTTTGCAGGGAGTCTATGGGACGGGGTCCGAGCAGTACTTC. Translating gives CASGLQGVYGTGSEQYF.

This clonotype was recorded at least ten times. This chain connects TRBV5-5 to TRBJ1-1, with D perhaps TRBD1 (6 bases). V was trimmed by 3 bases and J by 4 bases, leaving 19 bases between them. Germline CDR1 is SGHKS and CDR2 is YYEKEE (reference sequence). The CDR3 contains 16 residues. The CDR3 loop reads CASSSRPQGRSTEAFF. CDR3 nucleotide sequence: TGTGCCAGCAGCTCCAGACCCCAGGGGAGAAGCACTGAAGCTTTCTTT. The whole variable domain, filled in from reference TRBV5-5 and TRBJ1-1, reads DAGVTQSPTHLIKTRGQQVTLRCSPISGHKSVSWYQQVLGQGPQFIFQYYEKEERGRGNFPDRFSARQFPNYSSELNVNALLLGDSALYLCASSSRPQGRSTEAFFGQGTRLTVV.

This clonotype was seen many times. This chain's CDR3 is CASRGRGQTYEQYF. For the CDR3, the DNA is TGTGCCAGCAGGGGACGGGGGCAGACCTACGAGCAGTACTTC. The rearrangement joins TRBV28 to TRBJ2-7, with D possibly called TRBD1 or TRBD2 (6 bases each). This CDR3 region has 14 residues. Germline values: CDR1 MDHEN, CDR2 SYDVKM. Trimming left V 6 bases short and J 2 bases short, with 14 bases between.

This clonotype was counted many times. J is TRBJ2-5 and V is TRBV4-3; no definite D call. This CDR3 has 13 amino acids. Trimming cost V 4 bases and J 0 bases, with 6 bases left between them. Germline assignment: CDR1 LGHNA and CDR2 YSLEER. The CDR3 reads CASSPNYQETQYF. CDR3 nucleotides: TGCGCCAGCAGCCCAAACTACCAAGAGACCCAGTACTTC.

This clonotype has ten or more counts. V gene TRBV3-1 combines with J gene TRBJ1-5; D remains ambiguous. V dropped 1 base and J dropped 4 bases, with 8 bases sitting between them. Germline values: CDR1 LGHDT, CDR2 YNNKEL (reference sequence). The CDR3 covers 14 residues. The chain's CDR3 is CASSQVAGNQPQHF. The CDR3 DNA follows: TGTGCCAGCAGCCAAGTTGCGGGAAATCAGCCCCAGCATTTT. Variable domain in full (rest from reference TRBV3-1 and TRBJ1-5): DTAVSQTPKYLVTQMGNDKSIKCEQNLGHDTMYWYKQDSKKFLKIMFSYNNKELIINETVPNRFSPKSPDKAHLNLHINSLELGDSAVYFCASSQVAGNQPQHFGDGTRLSIL.

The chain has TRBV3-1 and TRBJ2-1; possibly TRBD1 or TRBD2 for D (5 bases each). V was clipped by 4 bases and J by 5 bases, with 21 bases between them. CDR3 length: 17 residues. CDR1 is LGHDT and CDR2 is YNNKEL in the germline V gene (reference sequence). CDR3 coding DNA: TGTGCCAGCAGCCCCCCTTTGGCCTGCCCGGGACACAATGAGCAGTTCTTC. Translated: CASSPPLACPGHNEQFF.

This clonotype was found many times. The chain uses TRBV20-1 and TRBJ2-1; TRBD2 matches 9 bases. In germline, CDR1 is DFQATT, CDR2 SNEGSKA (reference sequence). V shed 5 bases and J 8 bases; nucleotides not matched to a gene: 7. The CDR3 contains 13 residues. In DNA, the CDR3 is TGCAGTGCTCTTAGCGGGAGTGATGATGAGCAGTTCTTC. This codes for CSALSGSDDEQFF.

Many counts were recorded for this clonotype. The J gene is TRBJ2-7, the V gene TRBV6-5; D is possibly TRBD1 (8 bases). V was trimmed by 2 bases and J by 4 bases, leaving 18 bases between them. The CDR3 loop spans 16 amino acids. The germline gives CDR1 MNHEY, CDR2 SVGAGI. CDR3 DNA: TGTGCCAGCAGTTACGCCGGTACAGGGGGGGTTTACGAGCAGTACTTC. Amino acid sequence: CASSYAGTGGVYEQYF.

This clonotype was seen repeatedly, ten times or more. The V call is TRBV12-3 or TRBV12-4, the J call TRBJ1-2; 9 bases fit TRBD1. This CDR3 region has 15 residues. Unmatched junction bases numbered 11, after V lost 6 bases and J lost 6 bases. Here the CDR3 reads CASSLGDRVIDGYTF. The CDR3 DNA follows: TGTGCCAGCAGCTTGGGGGACAGGGTTATCGATGGCTACACCTTC.

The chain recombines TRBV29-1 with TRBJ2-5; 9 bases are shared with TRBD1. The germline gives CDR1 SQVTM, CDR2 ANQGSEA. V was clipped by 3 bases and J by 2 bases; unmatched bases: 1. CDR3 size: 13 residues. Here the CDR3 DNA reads TGCAGCGTTGATGGGACAGGGCAAGAGACCCAGTACTTC. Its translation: CSVDGTGQETQYF.

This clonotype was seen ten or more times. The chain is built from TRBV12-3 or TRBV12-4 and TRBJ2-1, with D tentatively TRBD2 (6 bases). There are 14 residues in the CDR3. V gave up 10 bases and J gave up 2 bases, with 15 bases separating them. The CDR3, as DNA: TGTGCCACCGGAGGGTGGATTCCCTACAATGAGCAGTTCTTC. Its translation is CATGGWIPYNEQFF.

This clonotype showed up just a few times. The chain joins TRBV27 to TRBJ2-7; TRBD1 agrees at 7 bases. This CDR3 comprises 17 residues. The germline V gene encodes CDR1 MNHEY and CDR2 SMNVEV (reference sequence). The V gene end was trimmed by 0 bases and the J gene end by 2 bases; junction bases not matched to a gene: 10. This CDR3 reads CASSLSSGTAPTYEQYF. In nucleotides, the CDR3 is TGTGCCAGCAGTTTATCATCCGGGACAGCGCCCACCTACGAGCAGTACTTC.

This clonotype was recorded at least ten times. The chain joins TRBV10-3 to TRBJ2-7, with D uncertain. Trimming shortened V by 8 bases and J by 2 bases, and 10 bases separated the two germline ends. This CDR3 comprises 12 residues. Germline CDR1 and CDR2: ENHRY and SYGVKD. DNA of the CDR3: TGTGCCATCGGAACCTGGACCTACGAGCAGTACTTC. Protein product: CAIGTWTYEQYF.

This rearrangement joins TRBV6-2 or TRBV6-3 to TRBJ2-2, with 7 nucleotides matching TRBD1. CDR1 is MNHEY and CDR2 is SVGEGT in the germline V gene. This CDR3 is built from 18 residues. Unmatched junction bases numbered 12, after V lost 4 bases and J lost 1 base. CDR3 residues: CASSWQGVRKQNTGELFF. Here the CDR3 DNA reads TGTGCCAGCAGTTGGCAGGGGGTACGGAAACAGAACACCGGGGAGCTGTTTTTT.

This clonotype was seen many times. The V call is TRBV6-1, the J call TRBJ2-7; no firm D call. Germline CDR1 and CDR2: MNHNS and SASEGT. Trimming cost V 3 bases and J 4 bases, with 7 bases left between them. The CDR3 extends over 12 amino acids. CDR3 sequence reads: CASSDRIYEQYF. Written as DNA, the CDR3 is TGTGCCAGCAGTGACAGGATTTACGAGCAGTACTTC.

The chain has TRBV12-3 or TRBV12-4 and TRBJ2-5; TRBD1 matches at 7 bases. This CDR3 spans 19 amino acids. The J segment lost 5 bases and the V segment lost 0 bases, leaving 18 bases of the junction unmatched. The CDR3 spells CASSLASFSPGQPGETQYF. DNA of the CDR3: TGTGCCAGCAGTTTAGCGAGTTTTTCACCGGGACAGCCCGGGGAGACCCAGTACTTC.

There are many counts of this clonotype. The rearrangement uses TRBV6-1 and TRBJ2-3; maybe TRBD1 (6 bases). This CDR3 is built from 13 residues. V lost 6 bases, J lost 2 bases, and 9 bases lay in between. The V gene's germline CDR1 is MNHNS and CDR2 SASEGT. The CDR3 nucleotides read TGTGCCAGCAGACAGGGCCACACAGATACGCAGTATTTT. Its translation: CASRQGHTDTQYF.

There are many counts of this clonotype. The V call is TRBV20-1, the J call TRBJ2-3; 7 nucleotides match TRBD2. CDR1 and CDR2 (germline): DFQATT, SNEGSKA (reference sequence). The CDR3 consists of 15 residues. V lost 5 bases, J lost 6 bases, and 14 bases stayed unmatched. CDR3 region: CSAEHGLVVRDTQYF. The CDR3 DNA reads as TGCAGTGCTGAACACGGACTAGTAGTTAGGGATACGCAGTATTTT.

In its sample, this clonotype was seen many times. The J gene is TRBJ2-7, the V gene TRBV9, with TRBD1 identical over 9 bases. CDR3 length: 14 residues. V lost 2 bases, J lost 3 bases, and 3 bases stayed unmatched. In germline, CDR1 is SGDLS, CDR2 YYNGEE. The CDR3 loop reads CASSVGTGYYEQYF. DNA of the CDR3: TGTGCCAGCAGCGTCGGGACAGGGTACTACGAGCAGTACTTC.

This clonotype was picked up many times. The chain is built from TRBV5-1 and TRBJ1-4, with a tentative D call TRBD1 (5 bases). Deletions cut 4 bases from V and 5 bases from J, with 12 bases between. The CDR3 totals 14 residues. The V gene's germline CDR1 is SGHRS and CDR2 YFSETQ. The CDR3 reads CASSHGTENEKLFF. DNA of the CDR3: TGCGCCAGCAGCCACGGGACGGAGAATGAAAAACTGTTTTTT. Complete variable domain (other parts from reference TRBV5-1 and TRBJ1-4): KAGVTQTPRYLIKTRGQQVTLSCSPISGHRSVSWYQQTPGQGLQFLFEYFSETQRNKGNFPGRFSGRQFSNSRSEMNVSTLELGDSALYLCASSHGTENEKLFFGSGTQLSVL.

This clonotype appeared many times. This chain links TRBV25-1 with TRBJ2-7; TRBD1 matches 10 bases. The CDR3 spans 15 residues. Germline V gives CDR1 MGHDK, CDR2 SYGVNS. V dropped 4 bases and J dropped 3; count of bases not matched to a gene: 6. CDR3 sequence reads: CASSAPGQGFYEQYF. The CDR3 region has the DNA TGTGCCAGCAGTGCCCCGGGACAGGGGTTCTACGAGCAGTACTTC.

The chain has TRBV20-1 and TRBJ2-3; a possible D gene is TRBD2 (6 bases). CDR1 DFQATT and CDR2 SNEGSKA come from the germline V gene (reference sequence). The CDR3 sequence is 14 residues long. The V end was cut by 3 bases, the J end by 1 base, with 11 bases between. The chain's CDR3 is CSASRSSGTDTQYF. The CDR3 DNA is TGCAGTGCTAGCCGCTCTAGCGGCACAGATACGCAGTATTTT.

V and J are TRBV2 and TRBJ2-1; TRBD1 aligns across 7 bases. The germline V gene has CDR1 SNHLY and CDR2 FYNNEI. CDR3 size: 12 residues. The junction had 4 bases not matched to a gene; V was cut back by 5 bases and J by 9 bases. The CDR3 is CASSRQGSEQFF. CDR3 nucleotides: TGTGCCAGCAGTAGACAGGGCAGTGAGCAGTTCTTC.

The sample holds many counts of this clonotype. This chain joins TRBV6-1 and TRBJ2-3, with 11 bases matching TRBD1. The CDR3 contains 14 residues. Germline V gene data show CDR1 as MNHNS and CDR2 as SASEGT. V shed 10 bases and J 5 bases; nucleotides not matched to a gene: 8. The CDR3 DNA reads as TGTGCCACATCCGGGACAGGGGGAATAGATACGCAGTATTTT. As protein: CATSGTGGIDTQYF.